A selection of T cell receptor beta chains follows, all from one sample in a study of blood T cell repertoires in COVID-19. Sequencing used immunoSEQ multiplex PCR; TCRdb keeps in-frame clones, though not all of them. The sample has about 49,000 clones; around 87% are singletons. The sample comprised peripheral blood. These receptors came from a middle-aged man with active COVID-19. Each CDR3 is given with its conserved first and last residue. A D gene is named only where the DNA matches it firmly. Expanded clones are given a class, and other clones once, few, many or no size at all.

d_gene	v_gene	abundance	j_gene	CDR3aa	CDR3nt
-	TRBV11-2	-	TRBJ2-3	CASSSRADKYF	TGTGCCAGCAGCTCCAGAGCTGACAAGTATTTT
-	TRBV21-1	-	TRBJ2-3	CASSEGQTSTDTQYF	TGTGCCAGCAGCGAGGGACAGACTAGCACAGATACGCAGTATTTT
-	TRBV10-1	-	TRBJ1-2	CASSEIQQGIYPPCGGYTF	TGCGCCAGCAGTGAGATCCAACAGGGTATATACCCGCCATGCGGGGGCTACACCTTC
TRBD2	TRBV2	-	TRBJ2-1	CASSGGGTRTLLEQFF	TGTGCCAGCAGCGGAGGGGGGACTAGAACCTTGCTCGAGCAGTTCTTC
TRBD2	TRBV7-9	-	TRBJ2-5	CASTASGSGWTQYF	TGTGCCAGCACCGCTAGCGGGTCCGGGTGGACCCAGTACTTC
TRBD2	TRBV7-3	-	TRBJ2-3	CASSLAGGVTDTQYF	TGTGCCAGCAGCCTAGCGGGAGGGGTCACAGATACGCAGTATTTT
-	TRBV11-2	-	TRBJ2-7	CASSPDGGDYEQYF	TGTGCCAGCAGCCCCGACGGAGGGGACTACGAGCAGTACTTC
-	TRBV11-3	-	TRBJ2-3	CASSLFPRDTQYF	TGTGCCAGCAGCTTATTTCCTAGGGATACGCAGTATTTT
TRBD2	TRBV14	-	TRBJ2-3	CASSQGSTTSGFYTDTQYF	TGTGCCAGCAGCCAAGGGTCCACAACTAGCGGTTTTTACACAGATACGCAGTATTTT
TRBD2	TRBV6-2/TRBV6-3	-	TRBJ2-1	CASSYSIVPGLAGVAYNEQFF	TGTGCCAGCAGTTACTCGATAGTTCCCGGACTAGCGGGAGTGGCCTACAATGAGCAGTTCTTC
-	TRBV5-1	-	TRBJ2-5	CASSYGTPGETQYF	TGCGCCAGCAGCTACGGGACTCCTGGGGAGACCCAGTACTTC
-	TRBV5-1	-	TRBJ2-3	CASSSPGTDTQYF	TGCGCCAGCAGCTCCCCTGGCACAGATACGCAGTATTTT
-	TRBV24-1	-	TRBJ2-7	CATSDSRDVYEQYF	TGTGCCACCAGTGATTCGCGGGATGTGTACGAGCAGTACTTC
TRBD1	TRBV7-9	once	TRBJ2-1	CASSSTGAGEQFF	TGTGCCAGCAGCTCCACAGGGGCGGGTGAGCAGTTCTTC
-	TRBV6-1	once	TRBJ2-4	CASSETWSRHIQYF	TGTGCCAGCAGTGAAACTTGGTCTAGGCACATTCAGTACTTC
-	TRBV5-1	-	TRBJ1-3	CASSWGDVSSGNTIYF	TGCGCCAGCAGCTGGGGGGACGTAAGCTCTGGAAACACCATATATTTT
TRBD1	TRBV27	-	TRBJ2-7	CASSLADRGWEQYF	TGTGCCAGCAGTTTGGCGGACAGGGGATGGGAGCAGTACTTC
-	TRBV4-1	-	TRBJ2-7	CASSPLIGVEQYF	TGCGCCAGCAGCCCCCTTATAGGGGTCGAGCAGTACTTC
TRBD2	TRBV9	-	TRBJ2-1	CASSVSRTSGITASGSYNEQFF	TGTGCCAGCAGCGTGTCGAGGACTAGCGGGATAACCGCCTCTGGCTCCTACAATGAGCAGTTCTTC
-	TRBV27	-	TRBJ2-5	CASSFRETQYF	TGTGCCAGCAGTTTCCGAGAGACCCAGTACTTC
TRBD2	TRBV15	once	TRBJ2-1	CATSRDFSGNSYNEQFF	TGTGCCACCAGCAGAGACTTCAGCGGGAACTCCTACAATGAGCAGTTCTTC
TRBD1	TRBV6-5	-	TRBJ2-1	CASRPPGQGSSQFF	TGTGCCAGCAGACCGCCGGGACAGGGGTCTTCCCAGTTCTTC
-	TRBV11-1	-	TRBJ2-1	CASSFGTRSSYNEQFF	TGTGCCAGCAGCTTTGGAACTAGGAGCTCCTACAATGAGCAGTTCTTC
-	TRBV18	-	TRBJ1-2	CASSPQTGANYGYTF	TGTGCCAGCTCACCACAAACCGGGGCTAACTATGGCTACACCTTC
TRBD2	TRBV3-1/TRBV3-2	few	TRBJ2-7	CASSPGLADYYEQYF	TGTGCCAGCAGCCCGGGACTAGCGGATTACTACGAGCAGTACTTC
-	TRBV19	-	TRBJ2-7	CASSSRGYEQYF	TGTGCCAGTAGTTCCCGGGGATACGAGCAGTACTTC
TRBD1	TRBV2	-	TRBJ2-2	CASRGQVTGELFF	TGTGCCAGCAGGGGACAGGTAACCGGGGAGCTGTTTTTT
-	TRBV7-9	-	TRBJ2-2	CASSSGYTGELFF	TGTGCCAGCAGCTCGGGATACACCGGGGAGCTGTTTTTT
TRBD2	TRBV5-4	-	TRBJ2-7	CASSSRTSGYEQYF	TGTGCCAGCAGCTCCCGGACTAGCGGATACGAGCAGTACTTC
-	TRBV19	few	TRBJ1-5	CASSLTAPQPQHF	TGTGCCAGTAGTTTGACAGCTCCTCAGCCCCAGCATTTT
TRBD1	TRBV7-2	-	TRBJ2-5	CASSYDRGLQETQYF	TGTGCCAGCAGTTACGACAGGGGCCTACAAGAGACCCAGTACTTC
-	TRBV7-9	-	TRBJ2-7	CASGGNYLYF	TGTGCCAGCGGGGGGAACTACTTATACTTC
TRBD1	TRBV6-6	-	TRBJ1-1	CASILSTGQAFF	TGTGCCAGCATCCTCTCGACAGGGCAAGCTTTCTTT
TRBD1	TRBV6-1	-	TRBJ2-7	CASSEEDRGFNEQYF	TGTGCCAGCAGTGAAGAAGACAGGGGATTCAACGAGCAGTACTTC
-	TRBV28	-	TRBJ1-2	CASSSEGSWYGYTF	TGTGCCAGCAGTTCAGAGGGATCCTGGTATGGCTACACCTTC
TRBD2	TRBV2	once	TRBJ2-7	CASSPLGGRAGEQYF	TGTGCCAGCAGTCCTCTAGGAGGGAGGGCCGGCGAGCAGTACTTC
-	TRBV11-3	-	TRBJ1-1	CASSLRAGANTEAFF	TGTGCCAGCAGCTTACGGGCAGGGGCAAACACTGAAGCTTTCTTT
TRBD2	TRBV7-9	-	TRBJ2-7	CASTLTSGRTYEQYF	TGTGCCAGCACCTTGACTAGCGGGAGGACCTACGAGCAGTACTTC
TRBD2	TRBV3-1/TRBV3-2	-	TRBJ2-3	CASSQGTSGGDTQYF	TGTGCCAGCAGCCAAGGAACCTCGGGGGGAGATACGCAGTATTTT
TRBD1	TRBV11-2	once	TRBJ1-1	CASSSTGSDEAFF	TGTGCCAGCAGCTCGACAGGGAGTGACGAAGCTTTCTTT